This T cell receptor (beta chain) was identified during a study of T cell repertoires in cytomegalovirus infection. Study-level information: Both CMV infection and a matching HLA type were indicated by public TCR beta signatures. Whole-study findings and limits: HLA-C-restricted CMV-specific TCR beta clonotypes prevailed in the ex vivo response. The cumulative frequency of public TCR beta families identified carriers of CMV plus the relevant HLA.

With regard to this clonotype: The antigen remains unidentified.

TCRdb reprocessed the reads with MiXCR, giving one entry per CDR3 protein. The sample lists about 180,000 distinct CDR3 sequences, less than 25% occurring once. Trimming left V 5 bases short and J 6 bases short, with 14 bases between. The CDR3 length is 14 residues. Germline V gene sequence: CDR1 LNHDA, CDR2 SQIVND (reference sequence). The chain uses TRBV19 and TRBJ1-5; D gene ambiguous. The TCR originated in a human donor in good health (CMV status not recorded). Some clones in this sample may be carry-over from other donors' samples. The sequenced sample was CD8+ T cells from cultured PBMCs, obtained from culture after CMV antigen stimulation. CDR3 nucleotide sequence: TGTGCCAGTAGTCCTTCTGATGGAACTCAGCCCCAGCATTTT. The encoded protein is CASSPSDGTQPQHF.